The rows below give T cell receptor beta chains drawn from one sample of a study of T cells in Graves' hyperthyroidism and ophthalmopathy. TCRdb re-called the multiplex PCR reads with MiXCR, one entry per CDR3 protein. The sample lists around 300,000 distinct CDR3 sequences; approximately 13% were seen once. The specimen sequenced was blood. All receptors come from a woman aged 35 to 49 with Graves' hyperthyroidism. Both conserved end residues are part of each CDR3. The D gene is left open where the match is weak. Part of the rows lack a size; the others show once, few, many or a class for expanded clones.

TRBV12-3/TRBV12-4,TRBJ1-2,many,-,TGTGCCAGCGCTCCGGGGGATCGGGACTTCTATGGCTACACCTTC,CASAPGDRDFYGYTF
TRBV6-1,TRBJ2-2,many,TRBD1,TGTGCCAGCAGTCATGGGACAGGGGACTACACCGGGGAGCTGTTTTTT,CASSHGTGDYTGELFF
TRBV7-2,TRBJ1-3,many,-,TGTGCCAGCAGCCACAGGGAGTTGGGAAACACCATATATTTT,CASSHRELGNTIYF
TRBV28,TRBJ1-1,few,-,TGTGCCAGCCGAACGGGCAGTCTCTACACTGAAGCTTTCTTT,CASRTGSLYTEAFF
TRBV6-1,TRBJ1-5,many,-,TGTGCCAGCAGTGTGACGGGACGTGGTCAGCCCCAGCATTTT,CASSVTGRGQPQHF
TRBV20-1,TRBJ2-3,-,-,TGCAGTGTCCAGACCCCTAGCGGCACAGATACGCAGTATTTT,CSVQTPSGTDTQYF
TRBV12-3/TRBV12-4,TRBJ2-7,many,TRBD2,TGTGCCAGCAGTGGGGGACTAGCGGGAAGCTACGAGCAGTACTTC,CASSGGLAGSYEQYF
TRBV20-1,TRBJ1-2,many,-,TGCAGTGCTAGGGCTAACTCAGGGTTCGAGTCGGATGGCTACACCTTC,CSARANSGFESDGYTF
TRBV12-3/TRBV12-4,TRBJ2-6,-,-,TGTGCCAGCAGTTTAGAGGGGAGTGGGGCCAACGTCCTGACTTTC,CASSLEGSGANVLTF
TRBV25-1,TRBJ1-2,-,-,TGTGCCAGCAGTGAGGGGGTATGGAACTATGGCTACACCTTC,CASSEGVWNYGYTF
TRBV12-3/TRBV12-4,TRBJ2-7,many,-,TGTGCCAGCAGTTTAGGGCCAGGACCTACCTACGAGCAGTACTTC,CASSLGPGPTYEQYF
TRBV30,TRBJ2-7,many,TRBD2,TGTGCCTGGAGCCCCATGGGCGGGAGCTCCTACGAGCAGTACTTC,CAWSPMGGSSYEQYF
TRBV6-2/TRBV6-3,TRBJ2-7,many,-,TGTGCCAGCAGTTATGGGGAGTCCGCCGAGCAGTACTTC,CASSYGESAEQYF
TRBV7-9,TRBJ1-5,few,TRBD1,TGTGCCAGCAGCTCAAGTGGGACAGGGGGAAATCAGCCCCAGCATTTT,CASSSSGTGGNQPQHF
TRBV27,TRBJ2-2,few,-,TGTGCCAGCAGTTTACGAGGGGCCACCGGGGAGCTGTTTTTT,CASSLRGATGELFF
TRBV29-1,TRBJ1-2,many,TRBD1,TGCAGCGTTGAAGATCGCAGGGGGAATGGCTACACCTTC,CSVEDRRGNGYTF
TRBV24-1,TRBJ2-3,many,TRBD1,TGTGCCACCAGTGATACAGGGGGCGAGAGTCCAGATACGCAGTATTTT,CATSDTGGESPDTQYF
TRBV6-1,TRBJ1-2,many,-,TGTGCCAGCAGTGAAGGGTTAGGGAATGGCTACACCTTC,CASSEGLGNGYTF
TRBV15,TRBJ2-1,many,-,TGTGCCACCAGCAGAGAGGGCTCCCCCAATGAGCAGTTCTTC,CATSREGSPNEQFF
TRBV20-1,TRBJ2-4,few,-,TGCAGTGCTAGAAAACAGGGTATTCCCTGGGGTATTCAGTACTTC,CSARKQGIPWGIQYF
TRBV12-3/TRBV12-4,TRBJ2-2,-,-,TGTGCCAGCAGCCCAAATCTCCCCGGGGAGCTGTTTTTT,CASSPNLPGELFF
TRBV6-1,TRBJ2-7,many,-,TGTGCCAGCAGCTTCGGGGGATCCTACGAGCAGTACTTC,CASSFGGSYEQYF
TRBV25-1,TRBJ1-4,few,TRBD1,TGTGCCAGCAGTGATAACGGACCGACGACAGGGTCGGATGAAAAACTGTTTTTT,CASSDNGPTTGSDEKLFF
TRBV7-9,TRBJ2-7,many,-,TGTGCCAGCAGCTTAGAAGGAAGGGCATACGAGCAGTACTTC,CASSLEGRAYEQYF
TRBV7-2,TRBJ2-3,many,-,TGTGCCAGCAGCTTTTCCGGTAACGAAGATACGCAGTATTTT,CASSFSGNEDTQYF
TRBV9,TRBJ2-7,few,-,TGTGCCAGCAGCGCCTCCCCATCCTACGAGCAGTACTTC,CASSASPSYEQYF
TRBV20-1,TRBJ1-1,many,-,TGCAGTGCTGTACCCAGGACAAGCCCGAACACTGAAGCTTTCTTT,CSAVPRTSPNTEAFF
TRBV7-9,TRBJ2-7,many,TRBD2,TGTGCCAGCAGCTCCTTAGCGGGGACCTACGAGCAGTACTTC,CASSSLAGTYEQYF
TRBV5-1,TRBJ2-1,few,TRBD2,TGCGCCAGCAGAGCTAGCGGGAATTACAATGAGCAGTTCTTC,CASRASGNYNEQFF
TRBV13,TRBJ2-3,many,-,TGTGCCAGCGGAGGGCACAGCACAGATACGCAGTATTTT,CASGGHSTDTQYF
TRBV20-1,TRBJ2-3,many,TRBD2,TGCAGTGCTAGGCTCTTAGCGGGAGATACGCAGTATTTT,CSARLLAGDTQYF
TRBV12-3/TRBV12-4,TRBJ1-4,few,-,TGTGCCAGCAGTTTATCGGGGTGGAGTGAAAAACTGTTTTTT,CASSLSGWSEKLFF
TRBV20-1,TRBJ1-5,many,-,TGCAGTGCTAGGGACCCCCGTGGGGGTTCAGGCAATCAGCCCCAGCATTTT,CSARDPRGGSGNQPQHF
TRBV27,TRBJ2-3,few,TRBD2,TGTGCCAGCAGCGGACTAGAAAGGGGAGATACGCAGTATTTT,CASSGLERGDTQYF
TRBV12-3/TRBV12-4,TRBJ1-1,few,TRBD1,TGTGCCAGCAGCTCTAGGACAGGGTCGAACACTGAAGCTTTCTTT,CASSSRTGSNTEAFF
TRBV20-1,TRBJ1-1,many,-,TGCAGTGCTAGAGAGTTCCCGGGGCCCACTGAAGCTTTCTTT,CSAREFPGPTEAFF
TRBV18,TRBJ1-1,many,-,TGTGCCAGCTCACGGCAGACCTCTGAAGCTTTCTTT,CASSRQTSEAFF
TRBV27,TRBJ1-4,many,-,TGTGCCAGCAGTTTGTTCTCTATGGGTCATAATGAAAAACTGTTTTTT,CASSLFSMGHNEKLFF
TRBV20-1,TRBJ1-2,-,TRBD1,TGCAGTGCTAGACCGGGACAGAACTATGGCTACACCTTC,CSARPGQNYGYTF
TRBV6-6,TRBJ2-3,many,TRBD1,TGTGCCAGCAGTTACTCATCGCCAGGACAGGGGAATACAGATACGCAGTATTTT,CASSYSSPGQGNTDTQYF
TRBV9,TRBJ1-1,many,TRBD1,TGTGCCAGCAGCAAACCGACAGGGTTGGACACTGAAGCTTTCTTT,CASSKPTGLDTEAFF
TRBV18,TRBJ2-7,few,-,TGTGCCAGCTCACCGGACAGCACCTACGGGCAGTACTTC,CASSPDSTYGQYF
TRBV19,TRBJ1-5,-,-,TGTGCCAGTAATCTCCGGTTGGCTGGGGGTCAGCCCCAGCATTTT,CASNLRLAGGQPQHF
TRBV3-1,TRBJ1-2,many,-,TGTGCCAGCAGCCAAGACCCCCGTCCCGCGAGCGGCTACACCTTC,CASSQDPRPASGYTF
TRBV28,TRBJ2-1,many,TRBD1,TGTGCCAGCAGTCGAGACAGGGGTTCCAATGAGCAGTTCTTC,CASSRDRGSNEQFF
TRBV20-1,TRBJ1-2,-,-,TGCAGTGCTCCCCGACAAGGGACTAACTATGGCTACACCTTC,CSAPRQGTNYGYTF
TRBV7-9,TRBJ2-7,-,TRBD1,TGTGCCAGCAGTCGGCCTGACAGGGGAGGTCACGAGCAGTACTTC,CASSRPDRGGHEQYF
TRBV6-2/TRBV6-3,TRBJ2-1,many,-,TGTGCCAGCAGCCGGGACCCCTACAATGAGCAGTTCTTC,CASSRDPYNEQFF
TRBV5-8,TRBJ1-1,many,-,TGTGCCAGCAGCTTGGGCCCAGTGCCTGAAGCTTTCTTT,CASSLGPVPEAFF
TRBV27,TRBJ1-6,many,TRBD1,TGTGCCAGCACCCCCCTCTGGGGCAGGGGGTCTTCACCCCTCCACTTT,CASTPLWGRGSSPLHF
TRBV9,TRBJ1-4,many,-,TGTGCCAGCAGCGTAGCGTCAGGCATAAATGAAAAACTGTTTTTT,CASSVASGINEKLFF
TRBV6-1,TRBJ2-7,-,TRBD2,TGTGCCAGCAGCAAAGGAGGGGCTAGCGGGAGGGACGAGCAGTACTTC,CASSKGGASGRDEQYF
TRBV28,TRBJ1-1,many,-,TGTGCCAGCAGGCCAGGGGTGCGCACTGAAGCTTTCTTT,CASRPGVRTEAFF
TRBV5-4,TRBJ1-1,many,-,TGTGCCAGCAGCGGTGGAAGGGGGGGGAACACTGAAGCTTTCTTT,CASSGGRGGNTEAFF
TRBV7-9,TRBJ2-7,-,-,TGTGCCAGCAGCTCTAAGGCCCCTATGGGGTCCCCCTACGAGCAGTACTTC,CASSSKAPMGSPYEQYF
TRBV4-1,TRBJ2-1,many,TRBD2,TGCGCCAGCAGCCAAGTACTAGCGGCCTACAATGAGCAGTTCTTC,CASSQVLAAYNEQFF
TRBV5-1,TRBJ1-2,-,-,TGCGCCAGCAGGCCCACGAAAGGCCCCTATGGCTACACCTTC,CASRPTKGPYGYTF
TRBV20-1,TRBJ2-3,many,TRBD1,TGCAGTGCTTCCCGGACAGGGGTTGCAGATACGCAGTATTTT,CSASRTGVADTQYF
TRBV30,TRBJ1-1,-,TRBD1,TGTGCCTGGAGTGCCTCACCTAGACAGGGCTCGGGCCCTGAAGCTTTCTTT,CAWSASPRQGSGPEAFF